A single sample gave rise to the 4 T cell receptor beta chains below, sequenced in a study of T cell clonality in common variable immunodeficiency. Here immunoSEQ multiplex PCR was the method, and the copy in TCRdb shows in-frame clones only, minus some. The sample includes 55,000 or so clones, none of them occurring once. The sequencing input was peripheral blood mononuclear cells. The receptors stem from a person between 18 and 69 years old in good health.

Ten or more counts support this clone. The read terminates 3 residues before the CDR3 end, so the remaining end is supplied by the germline J gene. This rearrangement joins TRBV9 to TRBJ2-7, with D perhaps matching TRBD1 (6 bases). Germline CDR1 is SGDLS and CDR2 is YYNGEE. V was trimmed by 0 bases and J by 3 bases, leaving 16 bases between them. This CDR3 is built from 16 residues. The part of the CDR3 DNA that was read is TGTGCCAGCAGCGTAGACCCTGGGGCACAGGGCTACGAG. Translation gives CASSVDPGAQGYE. The whole CDR3 region reads CASSVDPGAQGYEQYF.

The table lists this clone with many counts. The CDR3 end is not reached by the read, which stops 3 residues before it; the germline J gene fills it in. V gene TRBV5-1 combines with J gene TRBJ2-5; D is unclear. The CDR3 sequence is 13 residues long. V was shortened by 0 bases and J by 1 base, with 4 bases between the two germline ends. The germline gives CDR1 SGHRS, CDR2 YFSETQ. The CDR3: CASSLVRQETQYF. The CDR3 bases that were read are TGCGCCAGCAGCTTGGTGCGCCAAGAGACC. Full variable domain (remainder filled in from reference TRBV5-1 and TRBJ2-5): KAGVTQTPRYLIKTRGQQVTLSCSPISGHRSVSWYQQTPGQGLQFLFEYFSETQRNKGNFPGRFSGRQFSNSRSEMNVSTLELGDSALYLCASSLVRQETQYFGPGTRLLVL.

This clone came up many times. The read ends 3 residues early relative to the CDR3; the germline J gene fills the gap. This sequence joins TRBV12-3 or TRBV12-4 and TRBJ1-4; tentatively, D is TRBD1 (5 bases). The V gene lost 5 bases and the J gene lost 7 bases, with 5 bases spanning the gap. The CDR3 contains 11 residues. CDR3 bases read: TGTGCCAGCAGTACAGGTGAAAAA. Encoded protein: CASSTGEK. The entire CDR3 reads CASSTGEKLFF.

This clone showed up many times. The read terminates 3 residues before the CDR3 end, so the remaining end is supplied by the germline J gene. The chain is built from TRBV19 and TRBJ1-4, with D possibly TRBD1 on 5 matching bases. Trimming left V 6 bases short and J 6 bases short, with 11 bases between. CDR3 length equals 13 residues. In germline, CDR1 is LNHDA, CDR2 SQIVND (reference sequence). The CDR3 region is CASRSGGDEKLFF. CDR3 DNA, as far as it was read: TGTGCCAGTAGATCGGGGGGAGATGAAAAA.